The sample holds one count of the clone carrying this T cell receptor beta chain. The CDR3 extends over 13 amino acids. Germline CDR1 LGHDT, CDR2 YNNKEL (reference sequence). The V end lost 0 bases, the J end lost 3 bases, and 6 bases lay between the germline ends. Sequencing targeted TCR beta in blood CD8+ and CD4+ T cells. This sample is drawn from a study of CD8 T cells in Susac syndrome. An amount of RNA that ranged from roughly 0.5 to 1 ug was reverse transcribed with random hexamers. Across 54 Vbeta and 13 Jbeta, TCR beta CDR3 was amplified with immunoSEQ multiplex PCR. TCRdb ran MiXCR on the immunoSEQ multiplex PCR reads and lists one entry per CDR3 protein. Among about 130,000 distinct CDR3 sequences, about 95% were seen once, and the ten largest hold more than 0.1%.

The sample comprised CD4+ T cells from PBMCs. V usage is TRBV3-1 and J usage is TRBJ2-7; D is unclear. This receptor was identified in a human donor in good health. In DNA form, the CDR3 reads TGTGCCAGCAGCCAAGATCCCCTCTACGAGCAGTACTTC. Its protein product is CASSQDPLYEQYF.